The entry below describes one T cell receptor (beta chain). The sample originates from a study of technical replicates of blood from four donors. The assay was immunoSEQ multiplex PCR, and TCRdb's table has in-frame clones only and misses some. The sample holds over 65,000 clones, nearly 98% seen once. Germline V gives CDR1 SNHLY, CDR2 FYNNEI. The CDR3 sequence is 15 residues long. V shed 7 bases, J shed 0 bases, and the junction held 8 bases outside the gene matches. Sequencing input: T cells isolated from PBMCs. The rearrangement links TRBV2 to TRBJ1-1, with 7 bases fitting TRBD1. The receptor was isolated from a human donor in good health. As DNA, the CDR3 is TGTGCCAGCACGGACAGGAGATTCATGAACACTGAAGCTTTCTTT. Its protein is CASTDRRFMNTEAFF.